A single sample is the source of the 30 T cell receptor beta chains below, sequenced in a study of long-term antiretroviral therapy in people with HIV. Runs used v3.0 of the immunoSEQ assay and were done at survey level. TCRdb's copy holds only in-frame clones and misses some; the assay was immunoSEQ multiplex PCR. The data show over 15,000 clones, more than 80% seen once. The specimen was unsorted PBMCs, collected 0.3 years after starting antiretroviral therapy. The receptor set was obtained from a man younger than 35 with HIV.

This clone was counted once. One end of the junction does not line up with germline, which may come from a read error. The chain uses TRBV5-3 and TRBJ2-4, with TRBD1 matching over 8 bases. TRBV5-3 is classed as an ORF, of uncertain function. This CDR3 region has 10 residues. The CDR3 is CARSLGTGLF. In nucleotides, the CDR3 is TGTGCCAGAAGCTTGGGGACAGGGCTTTTC.

The V and J genes are TRBV11-1 and TRBJ2-1; 8 nucleotides match TRBD1. Looked up from germline, CDR1 is SGHAT and CDR2 is FQDESV (reference sequence). The CDR3 totals 15 residues. Trimming removed 5 bases from V and 1 base from J; junction bases left unmatched: 4. In DNA, the CDR3 is TGTGCCAGCAGCCCACAGGGGGGTTCCTACAATGAGCAGTTCTTC. Amino acid sequence: CASSPQGGSYNEQFF.

The chain carries TRBV11-2 and TRBJ2-2, with D possibly TRBD2 on 5 matching bases. V was trimmed by 6 bases and J by 5 bases, leaving 13 bases between them. Looked up from germline, CDR1 is SGHAT and CDR2 is FQNNGV. The CDR3 has 14 residues. The CDR3 region is CASRGLGRTGELFF. Here the CDR3 DNA reads TGTGCCAGCAGAGGACTGGGTCGTACCGGGGAGCTGTTTTTT.

As regards this clone: At one boundary the junction diverges from the germline segment, which might be a read error. The chain joins TRBV7-8 to TRBJ2-1, with 10 nucleotides matching TRBD1. The CDR3 contains 14 residues. CDR1 and CDR2 from the germline V gene are SGHVS and FQNEAQ. In DNA, the CDR3 is TGTGCCAGCAGCCTAGCTTGGGGACAGGGGGAGCAGTTCTTC. It encodes CASSLAWGQGEQFF. The full variable domain, its missing parts supplied by reference TRBV7-8 and TRBJ2-1, is GAGVSQSPRYKVAKRGQDVALRCDPISGHVSLFWYQQALGQGPEFLTYFQNEAQLDKSGLPSDRFFAERPEGSVSTLKIQRTQQEDSAVYLCASSLAWGQGEQFFGPGTRLTVL.

The genes are TRBV19 and TRBJ1-5; D unresolved. The CDR3 covers 16 residues. V dropped 7 bases and J dropped 0 bases, with 16 bases sitting between them. Germline V lookup: CDR1 LNHDA, CDR2 SQIVND (reference sequence). The CDR3 is CASTIGLTYSNQPQHF. CDR3 nucleotides: TGTGCCAGTACCATAGGTCTGACATATAGCAATCAGCCCCAGCATTTT.

This clone was detected only once. The chain couples TRBV6-5 to TRBJ2-1; D is possibly TRBD1 (5 bases). Germline V gene sequence: CDR1 MNHEY, CDR2 SVGAGI. CDR3 length: 13 amino acids. V was trimmed by 7 bases and J by 4 bases, leaving 11 bases between them. CDR3 DNA sequence: TGTGCCAGCATCCCCGACAGATACAATGAGCAGTTCTTC. This encodes CASIPDRYNEQFF.

The chain combines TRBV6-1 with TRBJ2-1; 11 bases map to TRBD2. The CDR3 runs 14 residues. Germline values: CDR1 MNHNS, CDR2 SASEGT. V trimming: 5 bases; J trimming: 5 bases; junction bases outside the gene matches: 2. CDR3 protein: CASSLAGGNNEQFF. The CDR3, as DNA: TGTGCCAGCAGTCTAGCGGGGGGAAACAATGAGCAGTTCTTC.

This clone occurred once. The CDR3 loop is CASSELGRAETQYF. The CDR3 nucleotides are TGTGCCAGCAGTGAATTGGGCAGGGCTGAGACCCAGTACTTC. The rearrangement joins TRBV6-1 to TRBJ2-5; D is possibly TRBD1 (5 bases). Trimming removed 2 bases from V and 5 bases from J, with 12 bases in between. Germline CDR1 MNHNS, CDR2 SASEGT. CDR3 length: 14 amino acids.

V usage is TRBV10-3 and J usage is TRBJ1-1; 8 positions match TRBD1. This CDR3 spans 13 amino acids. The V segment lost 6 bases and the J segment 7 bases; nucleotides outside the gene matches: 7. Germline V gene lookup returns CDR1 ENHRY and CDR2 SYGVKD. CDR3 in DNA: TGTGCCATCAGAATTGCTACAGGGGGTGAAGCTTTCTTT. Amino acid sequence: CAIRIATGGEAFF.

V gene TRBV6-4 combines with J gene TRBJ2-3; no clear D gene. CDR1 is MRHNA and CDR2 is SNTAGT in the germline V gene. V was shortened by 3 bases and J by 0 bases, with 4 bases between the two germline ends. The CDR3 consists of 13 residues. CDR3 residues: CASSERSTDTQYF. The CDR3 DNA sequence: TGTGCCAGCAGTGAGCGGAGCACAGATACGCAGTATTTT.

The rearrangement links TRBV7-2 to TRBJ2-5, with 13 nucleotides matching TRBD2. V gave up 5 bases and J gave up 7 bases; unmatched junction bases: 4. This CDR3 is built from 14 residues. In germline, CDR1 is SGHTA, CDR2 FQGNSA. CDR3 amino acids: CASSTSGGAPTQYF. CDR3 bases: TGTGCCAGCAGCACTAGCGGGGGGGCCCCGACCCAGTACTTC. The full variable domain, completed using reference TRBV7-2 and TRBJ2-5, is GAGVSQSPSNKVTEKGKDVELRCDPISGHTALYWYRQSLGQGLEFLIYFQGNSAPDKSGLPSDRFSAERTGGSVSTLTIQRTQQEDSAVYLCASSTSGGAPTQYFGPGTRLLVL.

The J gene is TRBJ2-5, the V gene TRBV6-6; D not resolved. The V gene lost 5 bases and the J gene lost 6 bases, with 7 bases spanning the gap. The CDR3 runs 11 residues. Germline lookup yields CDR1 MNHNY and CDR2 SVGAGI (reference sequence). In nucleotides, the CDR3 is TGTGCCAGCAGTGACGGGCAGACCCAGTACTTC. Its translation: CASSDGQTQYF.

The chain has TRBV30 and TRBJ2-1; tentatively, D is TRBD1 (6 bases). Germline assignment: CDR1 GTSNPN and CDR2 SVGIG (reference sequence). Trimming took 4 bases from V and 7 from J, leaving 14 bases between them. CDR3 length: 13 residues. CDR3 region: CAWTSDSLNEQFF. CDR3 DNA: TGTGCCTGGACCTCGGACAGCCTTAATGAGCAGTTCTTC.

The chain couples TRBV7-9 to TRBJ2-2, with 12 bases aligning to TRBD2. Germline trimming cut 5 bases from V and 6 bases from J; bases unmatched to any gene: 7. Germline V gene lookup returns CDR1 SEHNR and CDR2 FQNEAQ (reference sequence). The CDR3 length is 16 residues. CDR3 coding DNA: TGTGCCAGCAGCGAGCTACTAGCGGGGGGCCCCGGGGAGCTGTTTTTT. This codes for CASSELLAGGPGELFF. The whole variable domain, remainder taken from reference TRBV7-9 and TRBJ2-2, is DTGVSQNPRHKITKRGQNVTFRCDPISEHNRLYWYRQTLGQGPEFLTYFQNEAQLEKSRLLSDRFSAERPKGSFSTLEIQRTEQGDSAMYLCASSELLAGGPGELFFGEGSRLTVL.

In its sample, this clone was seen once. The genes are TRBV6-1 and TRBJ1-5; TRBD1 might be the D (5 bases). The V gene lost 2 bases and the J gene lost 8 bases, with 13 bases spanning the gap. This CDR3 comprises 14 residues. Germline CDR1 is MNHNS and CDR2 is SASEGT. In DNA, the CDR3 is TGTGCCAGCAGTGAATTCGGGGGGAGGAAGCCCCAGCATTTT. Amino acid sequence: CASSEFGGRKPQHF.

This clone has just a few counts. The rearrangement joins TRBV19 to TRBJ2-1; either TRBD1 or TRBD2 may supply D (6 bases each). V was pared by 10 bases and J by 1 base, with 17 bases between. Germline assignment: CDR1 LNHDA and CDR2 SQIVND (reference sequence). The CDR3 is made up of 15 amino acids. This CDR3 reads CATQGRGVSYNEQFF. Written as DNA, the CDR3 is TGTGCCACCCAGGGAAGGGGGGTATCCTACAATGAGCAGTTCTTC. Drawing the rest from reference TRBV19 and TRBJ2-1, the complete variable domain is DGGITQSPKYLFRKEGQNVTLSCEQNLNHDAMYWYRQDPGQGLRLIYYSQIVNDFQKGDIAEGYSVSREKKESFPLTVTSAQKNPTAFYLCATQGRGVSYNEQFFGPGTRLTVL.

Points on this clone: Other DNA sequences in this specimen translate into the identical CDR3. The J gene is TRBJ2-2, the V gene TRBV4-1; maybe TRBD2 (7 bases). The V gene's germline CDR1 is MGHRA and CDR2 YSYEKL. The CDR3 consists of 15 residues. The V end lost 4 bases, the J end lost 4 bases, and 13 bases lay between the germline ends. The CDR3 DNA reads as TGCGCCAGCAGCCCCCTAGGGGGGGGCACCGGGGAGCTGTTTTTT. Its protein is CASSPLGGGTGELFF.

The V call is TRBV6-1, the J call TRBJ1-4; D ambiguous. The germline gives CDR1 MNHNS, CDR2 SASEGT. CDR3 length: 15 residues. V gave up 2 bases and J gave up 0 bases, with 7 bases separating them. The CDR3 DNA reads as TGTGCCAGCAGTGAAAGGTTTGCAACTAATGAAAAACTGTTTTTT. It encodes CASSERFATNEKLFF.

This clone was detected once. In DNA, the CDR3 is TGCAGCGTTGGACATACGAACACCGGGGAGCTGTTTTTT. Its translation is CSVGHTNTGELFF. The gene calls are TRBV29-1 and TRBJ2-2, with no clear D. Between the trimmed V and J ends, which lost 4 bases and 0 bases, there was a span of 6 bases. The CDR3 consists of 13 residues. The germline gives CDR1 SQVTM, CDR2 ANQGSEA.

The sample holds a few counts of this clone. V is TRBV7-9 and J is TRBJ1-2; no clear D gene. Per germline, CDR1 SEHNR and CDR2 FQNEAQ (reference sequence). This CDR3 comprises 12 residues. Trimming pared 2 bases from V and 5 bases from J, leaving 6 bases between. The CDR3 region has the DNA TGTGCCAGCAGCTTAACACCGTATGGCTACACCTTC. As protein: CASSLTPYGYTF.

The chain combines TRBV4-1 with TRBJ1-1; D is perhaps TRBD1 (5 bases). The germline V and J ends were trimmed by 0 bases and 0 bases, with 11 bases remaining between them. Germline V CDR1 and CDR2: MGHRA, YSYEKL. The CDR3 has 16 amino acids. Here the CDR3 reads CASSQDLEGMNTEAFF. CDR3 bases: TGCGCCAGCAGCCAAGATTTGGAGGGGATGAACACTGAAGCTTTCTTT.

This rearrangement joins TRBV5-8 to TRBJ2-1; D may be TRBD1 (6 bases). Germline-derived CDR1 and CDR2 are SGHTS and YDEGEE. V shed 4 bases and J shed 7 bases, with 15 bases lying between them. This CDR3 is built from 14 residues. The CDR3 region has the DNA TGTGCCAGCAGCATCAGGGGCGGTGGGAATGAGCAGTTCTTC. Translated, it gives CASSIRGGGNEQFF.

The rearrangement links TRBV2 to TRBJ1-4; D remains ambiguous. Germline CDR1 SNHLY, CDR2 FYNNEI. CDR3 length: 16 amino acids. V lost 3 bases and J lost 4, with 15 bases in between. In nucleotides, the CDR3 is TGTGCCAGCAGTGATTTCGGGGAGGGAATTAATGAAAAACTGTTTTTT. Translation gives CASSDFGEGINEKLFF. Combining the CDR3 with reference TRBV2 and TRBJ1-4 gives the whole variable domain EPEVTQTPSHQVTQMGQEVILRCVPISNHLYFYWYRQILGQKVEFLVSFYNNEISEKSEIFDDQFSVERPDGSNFTLKIRSTKLEDSAMYFCASSDFGEGINEKLFFGSGTQLSVL.

This chain joins TRBV10-3 and TRBJ1-5; maybe TRBD1 (6 bases). Between the trimmed V and J ends, which lost 11 bases and 5 bases, there was a span of 25 bases. From germline, CDR1 is ENHRY and CDR2 SYGVKD. The CDR3 length is 16 residues. Here the CDR3 reads CASRGQEQAEHQPQHF. For the CDR3, the DNA is TGTGCCTCCAGGGGCCAGGAACAGGCCGAGCATCAGCCCCAGCATTTT.

The chain recombines TRBV6-5 with TRBJ2-7; 9 bases agree with TRBD1. Germline assignment: CDR1 MNHEY and CDR2 SVGAGI. The trim removed 3 bases at V and 2 bases at J, leaving 5 bases unmatched. The CDR3 totals 15 residues. The CDR3 bases are TGTGCCAGCAGTTATCCCGGGACAGGGACCTACGAGCAGTACTTC. Protein: CASSYPGTGTYEQYF.

The rearrangement joins TRBV27 to TRBJ1-2, with 8 bases aligning to TRBD1. J was trimmed by 8 bases and V by 3 bases; bases with no gene match: 8. The CDR3 is 14 residues long. The germline V gene encodes CDR1 MNHEY and CDR2 SMNVEV (reference sequence). The CDR3 loop reads CASSFGQGALGYTF. The CDR3 bases are TGTGCCAGCAGTTTTGGGCAGGGGGCACTCGGCTACACCTTC.

The chain has TRBV10-3 and TRBJ2-6, with TRBD1 as a possible D gene (5 bases). Germline values: CDR1 ENHRY, CDR2 SYGVKD. Trimming took 11 bases from V and 0 from J, leaving 20 bases between them. CDR3 length: 17 residues. The DNA of the CDR3 is TGTGCCTCCAAAAGGCAGGGTGTCCTCTCTGGGGCCAACGTCCTGACTTTC. Translating it yields CASKRQGVLSGANVLTF.

The chain is built from TRBV5-1 and TRBJ1-1; tentative D call: TRBD1 (6 bases). Germline loops: CDR1 SGHRS, CDR2 YFSETQ. This CDR3 has 14 amino acids. Trimming pared 6 bases from V and 6 bases from J, leaving 18 bases between. Written as DNA, the CDR3 is TGCGCCAGCACCCGAGGGGGGCAGGACCCTGAAGCTTTCTTT. Its protein product is CASTRGGQDPEAFF.

The chain joins TRBV9 to TRBJ1-3; tentative D call: TRBD1 (5 bases). V lost 3 bases and J lost 7, with 23 bases in between. CDR1 is SGDLS and CDR2 is YYNGEE in the germline V gene. The CDR3 contains 17 residues. CDR3 coding DNA: TGTGCCAGCAGCGCTCTACCGGACACGGGCCGAGGGAACACCATATATTTT. As protein: CASSALPDTGRGNTIYF.

This chain links TRBV21-1 with TRBJ2-7; TRBD1 is taken as the D call from the table, unchecked against the DNA. TRBV21-1 is classified as a pseudogene. The CDR3 extends over 16 amino acids. CDR3 DNA sequence: TGTGCCAGCAGCAGTCCCGGGACAGGGACTCTTGGCGAGCAGTACGTC. The encoded protein is CASSSPGTGTLGEQYV.